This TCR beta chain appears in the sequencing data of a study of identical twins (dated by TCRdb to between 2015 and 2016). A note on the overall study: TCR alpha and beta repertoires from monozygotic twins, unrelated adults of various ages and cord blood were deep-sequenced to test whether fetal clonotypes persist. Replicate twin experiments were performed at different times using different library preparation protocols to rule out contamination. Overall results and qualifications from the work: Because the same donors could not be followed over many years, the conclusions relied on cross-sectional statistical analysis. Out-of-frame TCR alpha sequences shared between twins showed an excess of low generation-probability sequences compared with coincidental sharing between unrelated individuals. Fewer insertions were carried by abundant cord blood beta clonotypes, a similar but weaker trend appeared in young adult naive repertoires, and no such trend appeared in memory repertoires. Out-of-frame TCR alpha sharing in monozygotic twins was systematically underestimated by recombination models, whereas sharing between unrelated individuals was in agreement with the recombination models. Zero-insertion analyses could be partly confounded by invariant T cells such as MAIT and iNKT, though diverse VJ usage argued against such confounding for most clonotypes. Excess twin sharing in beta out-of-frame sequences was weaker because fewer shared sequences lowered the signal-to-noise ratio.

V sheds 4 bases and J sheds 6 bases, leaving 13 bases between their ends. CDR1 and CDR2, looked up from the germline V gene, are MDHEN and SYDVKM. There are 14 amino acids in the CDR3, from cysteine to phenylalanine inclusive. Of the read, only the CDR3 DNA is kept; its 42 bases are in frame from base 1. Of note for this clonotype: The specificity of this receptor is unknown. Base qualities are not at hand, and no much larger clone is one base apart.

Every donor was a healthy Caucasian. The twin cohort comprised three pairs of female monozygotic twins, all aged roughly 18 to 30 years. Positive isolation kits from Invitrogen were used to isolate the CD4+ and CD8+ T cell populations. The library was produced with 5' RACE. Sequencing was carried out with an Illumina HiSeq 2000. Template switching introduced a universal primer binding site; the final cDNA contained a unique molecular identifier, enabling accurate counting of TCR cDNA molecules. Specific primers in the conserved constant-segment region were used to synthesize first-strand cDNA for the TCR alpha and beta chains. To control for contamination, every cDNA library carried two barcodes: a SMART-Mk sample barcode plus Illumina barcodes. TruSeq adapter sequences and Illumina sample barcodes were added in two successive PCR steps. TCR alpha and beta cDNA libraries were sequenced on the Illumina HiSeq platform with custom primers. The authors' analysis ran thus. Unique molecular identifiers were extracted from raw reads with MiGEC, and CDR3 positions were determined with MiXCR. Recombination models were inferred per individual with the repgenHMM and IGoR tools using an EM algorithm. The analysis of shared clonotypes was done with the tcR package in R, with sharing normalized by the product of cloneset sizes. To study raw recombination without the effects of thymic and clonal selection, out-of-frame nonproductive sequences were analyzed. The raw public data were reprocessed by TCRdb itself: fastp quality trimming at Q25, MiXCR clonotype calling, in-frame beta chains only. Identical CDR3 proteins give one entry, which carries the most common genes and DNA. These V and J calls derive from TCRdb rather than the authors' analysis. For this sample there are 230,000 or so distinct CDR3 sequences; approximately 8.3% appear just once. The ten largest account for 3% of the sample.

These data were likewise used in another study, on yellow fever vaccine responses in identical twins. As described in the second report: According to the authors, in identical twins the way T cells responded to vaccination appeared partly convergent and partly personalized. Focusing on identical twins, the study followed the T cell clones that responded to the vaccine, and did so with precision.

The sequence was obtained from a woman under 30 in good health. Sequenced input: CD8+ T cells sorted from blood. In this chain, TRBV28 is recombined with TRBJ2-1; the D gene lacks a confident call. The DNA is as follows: TGTGCCAGCAGTTCGACCCTCAGGAGCAATGAGCAGTTCTTC. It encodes CASSSTLRSNEQFF.